These 14 T cell receptor beta chains share one sample of origin, sequenced in a study of blood T cell repertoires in COVID-19. Measured with immunoSEQ multiplex PCR; TCRdb has only the in-frame clones, and not every one. The table shows 80,000 to 85,000 clones, with 84% occurring only once. Sequencing used peripheral blood. Source of these receptors: a human donor in a cohort sampled during active COVID-19.

V usage is TRBV15 and J usage is TRBJ2-5; TRBD1 agrees at 7 bases. CDR1 and CDR2 from the germline V gene are LNHNV and YYDKDF (reference sequence). The CDR3 runs to 14 residues. After removal of 4 bases from V and 4 bases from J, the junction contained 6 bases not matched to a gene. The CDR3 spells CATSIGQDLETQYF. The CDR3 region has the DNA TGTGCCACCAGCATCGGACAGGACCTAGAGACCCAGTACTTC.

This clone has only one observation. The chain has TRBV7-9 and TRBJ2-7; TRBD1 might be the D (5 bases). Trimming pared 5 bases from V and 2 bases from J, leaving 16 bases between. Germline CDR1 SEHNR, CDR2 FQNEAQ (reference sequence). The CDR3 loop spans 15 amino acids. The CDR3 DNA reads as TGTGCCAGCAGCCGCCTGACAGTCGTGCCCTACGAGCAGTACTTC. Its translation is CASSRLTVVPYEQYF.

The V call is TRBV11-2, the J call TRBJ2-6, with TRBD2 matching 7 bases. Per the germline V gene, CDR1 is SGHAT and CDR2 is FQNNGV. The length of the CDR3 is 17 residues. After removal of 1 base from V and 4 bases from J, the junction contained 7 bases not matched to a gene. CDR3 in amino acids: CASSLGVRGTGANVLTF. The CDR3 nucleotides are TGTGCCAGCAGCTTAGGGGTGCGGGGGACCGGGGCCAACGTCCTGACTTTC.

The chain links TRBV3-1 (or the pseudogene TRBV3-2) to TRBJ1-2; the D gene is possibly TRBD1 (6 bases). With 8 bases removed from V and 4 bases from J, the gap between germline ends came to 8 bases. CDR3 length equals 11 residues. Germline assignment: CDR1 LGHDT and CDR2 YNNKEL (reference sequence). CDR3 DNA sequence: TGTGCCAGCGAGGGGGTCTATGGCTACACCTTC. This encodes CASEGVYGYTF.

The chain is built from TRBV5-1 and TRBJ1-2; 8 bases map to TRBD1. CDR3 length equals 15 residues. With V trimmed by 4 bases and J by 1 base, 6 bases remained unmatched. Germline V CDR1 and CDR2: SGHRS, YFSETQ. CDR3 region: CASSGAGGRNYGYTF. DNA for the CDR3: TGCGCCAGCAGCGGGGCAGGGGGCCGTAACTATGGCTACACCTTC.

This clone showed up many times. V is TRBV6-1 and J is TRBJ1-2, with 7 bases aligning to TRBD1. The V segment lost 1 base and the J segment 4 bases; nucleotides outside the gene matches: 12. The V gene's germline CDR1 is MNHNS and CDR2 SASEGT. The CDR3 totals 17 residues. The CDR3 coding sequence is TGTGCCAGCAGTGAAGGGTCAAGGGGGCCGGATTTCTATGGCTACACCTTC. Amino acid sequence: CASSEGSRGPDFYGYTF.

The chain carries TRBV5-4 and TRBJ1-6; weak D call: TRBD1 (6 bases). This CDR3 is built from 17 residues. Germline V gives CDR1 SGHNT, CDR2 YYREEE (reference sequence). The V end was cut by 4 bases, the J end by 4 bases, with 18 bases between. The CDR3 loop reads CASSPSVQGLYNSPLHF. Written as DNA, the CDR3 is TGTGCCAGCAGCCCCTCGGTACAGGGATTGTATAATTCACCCCTCCACTTT.

Only a few counts were recorded for this clone. The rearrangement uses TRBV14 and TRBJ2-7, with a tentative D call TRBD2 (6 bases). Germline lookup yields CDR1 SGHDN and CDR2 FVKESK. The V end was cut by 2 bases, the J end by 0 bases, with 14 bases between. The CDR3 is made up of 16 amino acids. This CDR3 is CASSQRWASASYEQYF. The DNA for the CDR3 is TGTGCCAGCAGCCAAAGGTGGGCTAGCGCCTCCTACGAGCAGTACTTC.

This clone was detected only a few times. This chain uses TRBV3-1 (or the pseudogene TRBV3-2) with TRBJ2-7; 7 bases fit TRBD2. Losses at the gene ends were 3 bases for V and 4 bases for J; bases not matched to a gene: 15. Germline V lookup: CDR1 LGHDT, CDR2 YNNKEL (reference sequence). The CDR3 runs to 17 residues. CDR3 region: CASSHPPGLRKRYEQYF. The CDR3 coding sequence is TGTGCCAGCAGCCACCCTCCGGGACTAAGGAAGAGGTACGAGCAGTACTTC.

The chain links TRBV4-2 to TRBJ1-1, with TRBD1 matching over 7 bases. The ends lost 0 bases at V and 3 bases at J; junction bases unmatched: 1. Germline assignment: CDR1 LGHNA and CDR2 YNFKEQ. CDR3 size: 14 residues. CDR3 sequence (DNA): TGTGCCAGCAGCCAAGACAGGGGGTACACTGAAGCTTTCTTT. The encoded protein is CASSQDRGYTEAFF.

This chain links TRBV3-1 (or the pseudogene TRBV3-2) with TRBJ2-3; tentatively, D is TRBD2 (6 bases). There are 16 residues in the CDR3. The germline V and J ends were trimmed by 0 bases and 7 bases, with 17 bases remaining between them. From germline, CDR1 is LGHDT and CDR2 YNNKEL (reference sequence). The CDR3 reads CASSQDPSPGVNTQYF. The DNA for the CDR3 is TGTGCCAGCAGCCAAGATCCGTCCCCGGGGGTAAATACGCAGTATTTT.

The rearrangement joins TRBV27 to TRBJ2-7; TRBD1 is a possible D gene (6 bases). This CDR3 has 15 amino acids. The germline V and J ends were trimmed by 4 bases and 2 bases, with 15 bases remaining between them. CDR1 and CDR2 from the germline V gene are MNHEY and SMNVEV (reference sequence). DNA of the CDR3: TGTGCCAGCAGTTCCCCCGGGACACCAACCTACGAGCAGTACTTC. Protein product: CASSSPGTPTYEQYF.

V is TRBV19 and J is TRBJ2-7; D perhaps matches TRBD2 (7 bases). V was shortened by 5 bases and J by 3 bases, with 11 bases between the two germline ends. The CDR3 runs to 13 residues. Germline V gene lookup returns CDR1 LNHDA and CDR2 SQIVND (reference sequence). The chain's CDR3 is CASSRGAYYEQYF. In DNA, the CDR3 is TGTGCCAGTAGTCGGGGGGCGTACTACGAGCAGTACTTC.

The chain couples TRBV7-9 to TRBJ2-2, with D tentatively TRBD1 (6 bases). Germline assignment: CDR1 SEHNR and CDR2 FQNEAQ (reference sequence). Trimming removed 2 bases at V and 5 bases at J, with 12 bases between. There are 15 residues in the CDR3. CDR3 sequence: CASSLSRGRTGELFF. CDR3 in DNA: TGTGCCAGCAGCTTATCCAGGGGTCGTACCGGGGAGCTGTTTTTT.